Each of the 12 T cell receptor beta chains below was sequenced from the same sample in a study of CXCR3-negative and CXCR3-positive naive CD8 T cells (dated by TCRdb to between 2018 and 2021). Sequencing was performed on a NextSeq 550. The Human TCR Profiling Kit (MiLaboratory) was used to make UMI-labeled 5' RACE TRB cDNA libraries. TCRdb reprocessed the raw reads; every CDR3 protein sequence is a single record, and DNA is not supplied. The sample's clone listing holds more than 50,000 distinct CDR3 sequences. The top ten clones comprise approximately 1.4% of the sample. The sequencing sample was made of naive CXCR3- CD8+ T cells from blood. This sample's cell subset or site label indicates: CD45RO-CCR7+CD27+CD95- naive CD8+ T cells lacking CXCR3 (TNR3-). The receptors stem from a human donor in good health. Some clones in this sample may be carry-over from other donors' samples.

This chain links TRBV5-1 with TRBJ2-1; TCRdb outputs TRBD2, but without DNA this stays unchecked. Germline V gene lookup returns CDR1 SGHRS and CDR2 YFSETQ. The CDR3 covers 16 residues. CDR3 sequence: CASSSSTSGGYNEQFF.

The chain employs TRBV27 and TRBJ1-6; TCRdb outputs TRBD1, but without DNA this stays unchecked. Germline CDR1 and CDR2: MNHEY and SMNVEV (reference sequence). This CDR3 contains 17 residues. This CDR3 is CASSVDSSRGYNSPLHF.

The chain recombines TRBV23-1 with TRBJ2-7; TCRdb's D call, TRBD1, is unchecked because there is no DNA. TRBV23-1 is recorded as an ORF, its role being uncertain. This CDR3 is built from 16 residues. The CDR3 here is CASSQKFGTGEHEQYF.

This sequence joins TRBV20-1 and TRBJ2-1; TCRdb picks TRBD1, but there is no DNA to check that call. CDR3 length: 12 residues. Germline lookup yields CDR1 DFQATT and CDR2 SNEGSKA (reference sequence). The CDR3 is CSARGGWNEQFF.

The rearrangement joins TRBV5-1 to TRBJ2-7; the D call of TRBD2 rests on TCRdb alone, since no DNA is present to check it. This CDR3 comprises 16 residues. The germline CDR1 and CDR2 sequences are SGHRS and YFSETQ. This chain's CDR3 is CASSLVASGSSYEQYF.

The CDR3 reads CASSLGPSTDTQYF. This chain links TRBV12-3 or TRBV12-4 with TRBJ2-3; there is no DNA to check the TCRdb D call of TRBD1. The CDR3 runs 14 residues.

This chain uses TRBV7-3 with TRBJ2-1; TCRdb names TRBD1, which stays unverified in the absence of DNA. Germline-derived CDR1 and CDR2 are SGHTA and FQGTGA. The CDR3 length is 16 residues. CDR3 residues: CASSLGGGGAYNEQFF.

The rearrangement links TRBV4-2 to TRBJ2-1. The CDR3 runs 13 residues. CDR1 LGHNA and CDR2 YNFKEQ come from the germline V gene. The CDR3 sequence: CASSQEEWLEQFF.

The chain employs TRBV10-3 and TRBJ2-1; TCRdb's D call of TRBD1 is untestable without DNA. Germline lookup yields CDR1 ENHRY and CDR2 SYGVKD. The length of the CDR3 is 14 residues. CDR3 residues: CALRAGTGNNEQFF.

The chain links TRBV7-3 to TRBJ2-3; TCRdb's D call, TRBD2, is unchecked because there is no DNA. This CDR3 contains 15 residues. The germline gives CDR1 SGHTA, CDR2 FQGTGA. The CDR3: CARSAGGLGTDTQYF.

The chain employs TRBV5-4 and TRBJ1-1; the TRBD1 assignment by TCRdb is unverifiable without DNA. Germline CDR1 reads SGHNT; CDR2 reads YYREEE (reference sequence). This CDR3 contains 16 residues. The chain's CDR3 is CASSPSGAGWNTEAFF.

The rearrangement links TRBV5-1 to TRBJ2-1; TCRdb returns TRBD2, unconfirmable since there is no DNA. CDR1 SGHRS and CDR2 YFSETQ come from the germline V gene. The CDR3 sequence is 14 residues long. CDR3 region: CASSLVSGGDEQFF.